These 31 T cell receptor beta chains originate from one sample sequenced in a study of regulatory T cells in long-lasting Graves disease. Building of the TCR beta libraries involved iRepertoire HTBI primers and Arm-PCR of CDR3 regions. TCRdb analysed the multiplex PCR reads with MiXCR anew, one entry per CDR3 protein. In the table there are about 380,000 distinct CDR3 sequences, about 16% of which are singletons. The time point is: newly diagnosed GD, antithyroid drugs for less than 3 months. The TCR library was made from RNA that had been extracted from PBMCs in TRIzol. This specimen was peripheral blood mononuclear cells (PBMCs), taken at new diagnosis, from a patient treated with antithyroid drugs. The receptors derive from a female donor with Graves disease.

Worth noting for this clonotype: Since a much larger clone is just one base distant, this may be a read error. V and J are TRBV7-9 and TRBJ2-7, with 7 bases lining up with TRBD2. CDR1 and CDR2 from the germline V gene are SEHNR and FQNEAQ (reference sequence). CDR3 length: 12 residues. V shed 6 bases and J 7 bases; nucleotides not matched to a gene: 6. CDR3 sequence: CASRPTSYEQYF. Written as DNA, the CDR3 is TGTGCCAGCAGACCGACTAGCTATGAGCAGTACTTC.

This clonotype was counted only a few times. The DNA of the CDR3 is TGTGCTAGTGGTTTACGACTAGCGGGAGGGTTCGGGGAGCTGTTTTTT. This codes for CASGLRLAGGFGELFF. The genes are TRBV12-5 and TRBJ2-2; 14 nucleotides agree with TRBD2. The CDR3 totals 16 residues. Per germline, CDR1 LGHNT and CDR2 FRNRAP. V was pared by 3 bases and J by 7 bases, with 4 bases of the junction left unmatched.

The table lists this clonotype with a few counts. The CDR3 here is CASTSVIGGGVEGGANVLTF. The CDR3 DNA is TGTGCCAGCACCTCGGTTATAGGAGGGGGGGTCGAGGGAGGGGCCAACGTCCTGACTTTC. The rearrangement uses TRBV7-6 and TRBJ2-6; a weak D match, TRBD2 (7 bases). The V end lost 7 bases, the J end lost 4 bases, and 29 bases lay between the germline ends. The CDR3 sequence is 20 residues long. CDR1 SGHVS and CDR2 FNYEAQ come from the germline V gene.

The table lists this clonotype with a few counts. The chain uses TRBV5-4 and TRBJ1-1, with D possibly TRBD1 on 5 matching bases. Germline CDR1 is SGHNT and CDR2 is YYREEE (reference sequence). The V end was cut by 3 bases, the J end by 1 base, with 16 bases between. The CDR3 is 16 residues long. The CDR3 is CASSWGGDYPNTEAFF. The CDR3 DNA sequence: TGTGCCAGCAGCTGGGGCGGGGATTACCCGAACACTGAAGCTTTCTTT.

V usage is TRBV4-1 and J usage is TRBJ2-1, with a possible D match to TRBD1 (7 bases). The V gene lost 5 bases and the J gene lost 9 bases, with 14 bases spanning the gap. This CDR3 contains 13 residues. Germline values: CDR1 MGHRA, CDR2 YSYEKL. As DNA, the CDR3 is TGCGCCAGCAGCTTTCAGGGGGGCTCTGAGCAGTTCTTC. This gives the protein CASSFQGGSEQFF.

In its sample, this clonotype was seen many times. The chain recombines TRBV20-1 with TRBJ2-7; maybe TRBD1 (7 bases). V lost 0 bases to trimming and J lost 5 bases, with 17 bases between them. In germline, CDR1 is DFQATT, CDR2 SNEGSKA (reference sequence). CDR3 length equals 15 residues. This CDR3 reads CSARDDTGGQNEQYF. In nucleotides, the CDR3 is TGCAGTGCTAGAGATGACACCGGGGGACAGAACGAGCAGTACTTC.

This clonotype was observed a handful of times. The CDR3, as DNA: TGTGCCAGCAGCCAAGATTTTTACAGGGGCTCCTACAATGAGCAGTTCTTC. Translated: CASSQDFYRGSYNEQFF. The genes are TRBV4-2 and TRBJ2-1, with 7 bases identical to TRBD1. V lost 0 bases to trimming and J lost 0 bases; unmatched junction nucleotides: 5. CDR1 LGHNA and CDR2 YNFKEQ come from the germline V gene. The CDR3 length is 17 residues.

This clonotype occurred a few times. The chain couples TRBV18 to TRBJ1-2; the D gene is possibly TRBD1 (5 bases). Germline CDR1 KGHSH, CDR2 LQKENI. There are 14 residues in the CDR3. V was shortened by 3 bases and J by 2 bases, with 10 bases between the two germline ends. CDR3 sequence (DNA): TGTGCCAGCTCACCCCCTGGGGACAACTATGGCTACACCTTC. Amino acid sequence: CASSPPGDNYGYTF.

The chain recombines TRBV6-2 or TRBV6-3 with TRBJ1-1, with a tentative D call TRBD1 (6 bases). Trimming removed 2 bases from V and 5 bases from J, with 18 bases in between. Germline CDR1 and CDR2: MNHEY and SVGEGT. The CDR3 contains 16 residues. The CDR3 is CASSYGDRGARTEAFF. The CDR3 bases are TGTGCCAGCAGTTACGGTGATCGGGGGGCACGGACTGAAGCTTTCTTT.

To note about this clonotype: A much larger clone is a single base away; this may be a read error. The CDR3 DNA reads TGCGCCAGCAGCCACGGGACTGCCGACAATGAGCAGTACTTC. Its translation: CASSHGTADNEQYF. V and J are TRBV5-1 and TRBJ2-7; D perhaps matches TRBD2 (6 bases). CDR3 length equals 14 residues. Germline-derived CDR1 and CDR2 are SGHRS and YFSETQ. V lost 4 bases and J 7 bases, leaving 18 bases between the germline ends.

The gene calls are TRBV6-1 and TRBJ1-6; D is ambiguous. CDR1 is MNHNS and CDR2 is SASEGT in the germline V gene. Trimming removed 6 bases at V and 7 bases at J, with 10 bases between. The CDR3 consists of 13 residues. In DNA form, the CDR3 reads TGTGCCAGCAGGCGGGCTCTAAATTCACCCCTCCACTTT. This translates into CASRRALNSPLHF.

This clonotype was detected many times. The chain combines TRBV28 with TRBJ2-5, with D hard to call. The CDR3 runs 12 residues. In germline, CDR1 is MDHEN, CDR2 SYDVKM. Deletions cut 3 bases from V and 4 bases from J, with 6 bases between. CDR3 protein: CASSFMGETQYF. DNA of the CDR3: TGTGCCAGCAGTTTCATGGGAGAGACCCAGTACTTC.

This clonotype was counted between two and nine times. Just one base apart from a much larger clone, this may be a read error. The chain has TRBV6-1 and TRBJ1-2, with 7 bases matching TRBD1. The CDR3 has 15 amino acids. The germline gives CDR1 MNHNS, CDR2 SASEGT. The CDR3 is CVSSQDPTGYYGYTF. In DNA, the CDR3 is TGTGTCAGCAGCCAAGATCCGACAGGGTACTATGGCTACACCTTC.

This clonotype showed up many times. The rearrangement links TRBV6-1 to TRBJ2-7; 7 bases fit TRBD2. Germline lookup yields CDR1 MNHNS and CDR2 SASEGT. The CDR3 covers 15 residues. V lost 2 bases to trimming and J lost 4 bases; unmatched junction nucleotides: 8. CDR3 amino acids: CASSEQRELSYEQYF. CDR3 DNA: TGTGCCAGCAGTGAACAGCGGGAACTTTCTTACGAGCAGTACTTC.

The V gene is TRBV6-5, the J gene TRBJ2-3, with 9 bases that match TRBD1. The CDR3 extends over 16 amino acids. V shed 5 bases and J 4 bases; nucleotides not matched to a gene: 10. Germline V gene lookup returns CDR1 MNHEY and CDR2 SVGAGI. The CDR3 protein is CASSVRDRELPDTQYF. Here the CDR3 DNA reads TGTGCCAGCAGTGTCCGGGACAGGGAATTGCCAGATACGCAGTATTTT.

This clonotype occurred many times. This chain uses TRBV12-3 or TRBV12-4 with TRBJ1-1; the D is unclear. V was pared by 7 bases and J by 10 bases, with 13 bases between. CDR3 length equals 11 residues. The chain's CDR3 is CASTTGVLAFF. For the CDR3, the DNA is TGTGCCAGCACCACGGGTGTTCTAGCTTTCTTT.

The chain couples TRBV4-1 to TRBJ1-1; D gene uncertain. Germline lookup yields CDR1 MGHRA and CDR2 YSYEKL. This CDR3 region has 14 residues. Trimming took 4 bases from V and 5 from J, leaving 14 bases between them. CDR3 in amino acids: CASSREIGTTEAFF. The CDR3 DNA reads TGCGCCAGCAGCCGGGAGATAGGCACGACTGAAGCTTTCTTT.

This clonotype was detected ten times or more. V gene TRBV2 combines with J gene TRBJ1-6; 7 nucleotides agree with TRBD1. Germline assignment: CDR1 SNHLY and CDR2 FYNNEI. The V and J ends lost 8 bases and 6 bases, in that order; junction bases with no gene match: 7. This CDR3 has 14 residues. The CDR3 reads CASLGTAVNSPLHF. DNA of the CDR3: TGTGCCAGCCTCGGGACAGCGGTTAATTCACCCCTCCACTTT. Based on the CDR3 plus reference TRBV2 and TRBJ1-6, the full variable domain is EPEVTQTPSHQVTQMGQEVILRCVPISNHLYFYWYRQILGQKVEFLVSFYNNEISEKSEIFDDQFSVERPDGSNFTLKIRSTKLEDSAMYFCASLGTAVNSPLHFGNGTRLTVT.

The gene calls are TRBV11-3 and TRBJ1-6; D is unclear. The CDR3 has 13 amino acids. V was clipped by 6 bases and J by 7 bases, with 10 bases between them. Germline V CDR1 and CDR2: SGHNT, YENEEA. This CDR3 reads CASSGGGNSPLHF. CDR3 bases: TGTGCCAGCAGTGGAGGTGGAAATTCACCCCTCCACTTT.

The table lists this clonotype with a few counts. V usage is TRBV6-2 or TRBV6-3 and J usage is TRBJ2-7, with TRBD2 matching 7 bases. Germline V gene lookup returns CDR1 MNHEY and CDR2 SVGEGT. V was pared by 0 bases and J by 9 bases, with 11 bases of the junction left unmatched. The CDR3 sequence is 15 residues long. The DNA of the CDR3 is TGTGCCAGCAGTTACTCGTACGCGGGAGTGTTCAGGCAGTACTTC. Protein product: CASSYSYAGVFRQYF.

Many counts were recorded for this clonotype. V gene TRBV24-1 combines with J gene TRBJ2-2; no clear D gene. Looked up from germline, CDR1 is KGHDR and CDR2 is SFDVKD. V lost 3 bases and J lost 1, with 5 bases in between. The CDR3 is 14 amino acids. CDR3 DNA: TGTGCCACCAGTGATACGGGGAACACCGGGGAGCTGTTTTTT. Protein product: CATSDTGNTGELFF.

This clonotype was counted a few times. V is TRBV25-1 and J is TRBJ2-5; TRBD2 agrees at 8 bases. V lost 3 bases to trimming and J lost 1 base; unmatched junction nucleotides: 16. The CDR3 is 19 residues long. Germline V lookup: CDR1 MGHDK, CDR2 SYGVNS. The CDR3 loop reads CASSDRKPLGAGVQETQYF. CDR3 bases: TGTGCCAGCAGTGATAGAAAACCCTTGGGAGCGGGAGTCCAAGAGACCCAGTACTTC.

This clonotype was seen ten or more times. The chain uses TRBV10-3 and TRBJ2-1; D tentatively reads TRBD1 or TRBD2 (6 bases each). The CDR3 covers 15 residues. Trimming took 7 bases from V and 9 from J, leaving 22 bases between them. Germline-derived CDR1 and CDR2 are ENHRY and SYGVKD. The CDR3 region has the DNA TGTGCCATCACCGGGTGGCAGGGGAGGCCGAGTGAGCAGTTCTTC. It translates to CAITGWQGRPSEQFF.

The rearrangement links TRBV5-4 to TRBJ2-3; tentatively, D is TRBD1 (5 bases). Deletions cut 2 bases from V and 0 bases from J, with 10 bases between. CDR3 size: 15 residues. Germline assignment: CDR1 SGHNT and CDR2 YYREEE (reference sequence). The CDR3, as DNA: TGTGCCAGCAGCTTTAGGGGATATAGCACAGATACGCAGTATTTT. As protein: CASSFRGYSTDTQYF.

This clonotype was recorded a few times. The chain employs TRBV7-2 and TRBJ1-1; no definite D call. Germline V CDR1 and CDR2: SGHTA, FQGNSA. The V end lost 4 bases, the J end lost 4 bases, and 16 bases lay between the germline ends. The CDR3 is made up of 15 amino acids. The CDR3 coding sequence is TGTGCCAGCAGCTCCCACCTGGTGCCGCGCACTGAAGCTTTCTTT. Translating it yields CASSSHLVPRTEAFF. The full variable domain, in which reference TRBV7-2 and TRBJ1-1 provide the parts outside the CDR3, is GAGVSQSPSNKVTEKGKDVELRCDPISGHTALYWYRQSLGQGLEFLIYFQGNSAPDKSGLPSDRFSAERTGGSVSTLTIQRTQQEDSAVYLCASSSHLVPRTEAFFGQGTRLTVV.

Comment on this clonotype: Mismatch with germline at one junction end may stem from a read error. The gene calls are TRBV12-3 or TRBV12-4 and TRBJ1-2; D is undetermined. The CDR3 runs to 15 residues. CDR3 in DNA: TGCGCCAGCAGCCAAGATCCCCTAGATAACTATGGCTACACCTTC. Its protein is CASSQDPLDNYGYTF.

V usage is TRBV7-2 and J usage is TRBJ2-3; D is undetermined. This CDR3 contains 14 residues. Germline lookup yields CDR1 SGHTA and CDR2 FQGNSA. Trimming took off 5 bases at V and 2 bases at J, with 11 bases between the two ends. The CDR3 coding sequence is TGTGCCAGCAGCCCAACAACTTACACAGATACGCAGTATTTT. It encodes CASSPTTYTDTQYF.

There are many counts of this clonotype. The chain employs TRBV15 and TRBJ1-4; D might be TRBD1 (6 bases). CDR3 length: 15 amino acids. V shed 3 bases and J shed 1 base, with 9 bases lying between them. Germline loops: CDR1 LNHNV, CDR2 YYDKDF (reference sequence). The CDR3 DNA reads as TGTGCCACCAGCAGGACCAGGGGAACTAATGAAAAACTGTTTTTT. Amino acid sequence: CATSRTRGTNEKLFF.

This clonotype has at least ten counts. CDR3 sequence: CASMLGGQKNTEAFF. The CDR3 bases are TGTGCCAGCATGCTCGGAGGACAGAAGAACACTGAAGCTTTCTTT. This sequence joins TRBV2 and TRBJ1-1; tentative D call: TRBD1 (6 bases). The V and J ends lost 7 bases and 1 base respectively, with 16 bases between them. Germline CDR1 is SNHLY and CDR2 is FYNNEI. The CDR3 is made up of 15 amino acids.

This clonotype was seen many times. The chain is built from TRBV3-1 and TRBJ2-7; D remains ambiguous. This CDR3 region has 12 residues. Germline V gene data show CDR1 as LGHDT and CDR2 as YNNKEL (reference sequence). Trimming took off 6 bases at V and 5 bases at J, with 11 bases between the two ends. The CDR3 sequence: CASSFGPHEQYF. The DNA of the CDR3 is TGTGCCAGCAGTTTCGGCCCCCACGAGCAGTACTTC.

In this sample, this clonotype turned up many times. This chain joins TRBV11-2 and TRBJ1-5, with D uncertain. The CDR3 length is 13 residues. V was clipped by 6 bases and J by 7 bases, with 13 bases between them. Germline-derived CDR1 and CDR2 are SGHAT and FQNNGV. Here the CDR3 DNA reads TGTGCCAGCAGTATAGGCGTAGCGCAGCCCCAGCATTTT. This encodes CASSIGVAQPQHF.